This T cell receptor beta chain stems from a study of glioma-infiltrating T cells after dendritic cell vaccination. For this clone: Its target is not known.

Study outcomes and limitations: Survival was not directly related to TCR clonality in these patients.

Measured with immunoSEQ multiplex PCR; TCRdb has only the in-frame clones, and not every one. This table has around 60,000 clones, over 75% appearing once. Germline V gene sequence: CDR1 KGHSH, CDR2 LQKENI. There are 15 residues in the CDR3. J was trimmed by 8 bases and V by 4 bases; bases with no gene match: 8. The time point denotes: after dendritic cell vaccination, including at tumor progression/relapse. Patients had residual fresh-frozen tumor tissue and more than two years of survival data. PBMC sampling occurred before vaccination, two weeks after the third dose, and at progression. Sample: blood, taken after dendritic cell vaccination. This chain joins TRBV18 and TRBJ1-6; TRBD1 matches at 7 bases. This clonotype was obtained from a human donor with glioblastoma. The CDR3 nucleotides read TGTGCCAGCTCACTGCCGGACAGGAGACATTCACCCCTCCACTTT. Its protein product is CASSLPDRRHSPLHF.